These 25 T cell receptor beta chains share one sample of origin, sequenced in a study of blood T cell repertoires in COVID-19. The table came from immunoSEQ multiplex PCR; TCRdb's copy has only in-frame clones and leaves some out. This sample has some 290,000 clones, with 81% found just once. Sequencing was carried out using peripheral blood. These receptors were taken from a woman aged 55-69 years with active or convalescent COVID-19.

This clone occurred a few times. This chain links TRBV5-5 with TRBJ2-1; the match to TRBD2 covers 7 bases. V gave up 0 bases and J gave up 6 bases; unmatched junction bases: 3. CDR1 and CDR2 from the germline V gene are SGHKS and YYEKEE (reference sequence). The CDR3 extends over 14 amino acids. DNA of the CDR3: TGTGCCAGCAGCTTGGTTCCTAGCGGCAATGAGCAGTTCTTC. This gives the protein CASSLVPSGNEQFF.

This clone was seen once. The rearrangement links TRBV7-2 to TRBJ2-7, with D possibly being TRBD2 (6 bases). Germline-derived CDR1 and CDR2 are SGHTA and FQGNSA. The CDR3 consists of 14 residues. Trimming stripped 3 bases from V and 2 bases from J, with 11 bases between. The CDR3 here is CASSLNSGAYEQYF. CDR3 DNA: TGTGCCAGCAGCTTGAATAGCGGCGCCTACGAGCAGTACTTC.

The gene calls are TRBV27 and TRBJ1-2, with 7 bases lining up with TRBD1. CDR1 and CDR2 from the germline V gene are MNHEY and SMNVEV (reference sequence). Trimming took 3 bases from V and 3 from J; bases not matched to a gene: 4. The length of the CDR3 is 14 residues. CDR3 residues: CASSFTGVDYGYTF. The CDR3, as DNA: TGTGCCAGCAGTTTCACAGGGGTAGACTATGGCTACACCTTC.

The chain employs TRBV9 and TRBJ2-2; weak D call: TRBD1 (6 bases). CDR3 length equals 17 residues. Trimming removed 0 bases from V and 1 base from J, with 13 bases in between. Germline V gives CDR1 SGDLS, CDR2 YYNGEE. The CDR3 here is CASSVGVGGQNTGELFF. The CDR3 coding sequence is TGTGCCAGCAGCGTAGGGGTTGGGGGACAGAACACCGGGGAGCTGTTTTTT.

In this sample, this clone turned up once. The genes are TRBV10-3 and TRBJ1-1; 7 bases fit TRBD1. The V segment lost 3 bases and the J segment 0 bases; nucleotides outside the gene matches: 1. The CDR3 is made up of 14 amino acids. Germline V gene sequence: CDR1 ENHRY, CDR2 SYGVKD. The CDR3 reads CAISDGTVNTEAFF. The CDR3 coding sequence is TGTGCCATCAGTGATGGGACAGTGAACACTGAAGCTTTCTTT.

The chain carries TRBV5-4 and TRBJ2-3; 9 bases are shared with TRBD2. V lost 2 bases, J lost 1 base, and 2 bases stayed unmatched. Germline assignment: CDR1 SGHNT and CDR2 YYREEE (reference sequence). This CDR3 contains 15 residues. The CDR3 sequence: CASSFQRGGTDTQYF. The CDR3 DNA reads TGTGCCAGCAGCTTCCAGCGGGGGGGCACAGATACGCAGTATTTT.

The gene calls are TRBV11-1 and TRBJ2-1, with D hard to call. CDR3 length: 15 amino acids. Per the germline V gene, CDR1 is SGHAT and CDR2 is FQDESV (reference sequence). V lost 5 bases and J lost 8, with 19 bases in between. CDR3: CASSRGASFRDEQFF. DNA of the CDR3: TGTGCCAGCAGCCGCGGTGCCAGTTTTAGAGATGAGCAGTTCTTC.

The J gene is TRBJ2-3, the V gene TRBV4-3; the match to TRBD1 covers 7 bases. The trim removed 1 base at V and 5 bases at J, leaving 9 bases unmatched. This CDR3 has 16 residues. Germline V gene data show CDR1 as LGHNA and CDR2 as YSLEER. The CDR3 protein is CASSQGTVRGQDTQYF. The CDR3 DNA reads as TGCGCCAGCAGCCAAGGTACGGTGAGGGGGCAAGATACGCAGTATTTT.

This clone was seen only a few times. The chain employs TRBV4-1 and TRBJ1-4, with 9 bases fitting TRBD1. From germline, CDR1 is MGHRA and CDR2 YSYEKL. This CDR3 comprises 14 residues. After removal of 4 bases from V and 8 bases from J, the junction contained 5 bases not matched to a gene. CDR3 amino acids: CASSPTDRGEKLFF. CDR3 coding DNA: TGCGCCAGCAGCCCTACCGACAGGGGGGAAAAACTGTTTTTT.

This clone came up once. The gene calls are TRBV5-4 and TRBJ2-6; a possible D gene is TRBD1 (6 bases). Between the trimmed V and J ends, which lost 4 bases and 2 bases, there was a span of 16 bases. This CDR3 is built from 17 residues. The germline V gene encodes CDR1 SGHNT and CDR2 YYREEE (reference sequence). The CDR3 loop reads CASSHTGLRAGANVLTF. CDR3 nucleotide sequence: TGTGCCAGCAGCCATACAGGGCTCAGGGCTGGGGCCAACGTCCTGACTTTC.

The genes are TRBV7-9 and TRBJ1-3; D possibly corresponds to TRBD1 (6 bases). The V gene's germline CDR1 is SEHNR and CDR2 FQNEAQ (reference sequence). This CDR3 spans 15 amino acids. Trimming shortened V by 1 base and J by 6 bases, and 13 bases separated the two germline ends. CDR3 sequence (DNA): TGTGCCAGCAGCTTAGTTGTGGGGGCTCTAAACACCATATATTTT. Translated: CASSLVVGALNTIYF.

The gene calls are TRBV2 and TRBJ2-7; TRBD1 is a possible D gene (6 bases). V was clipped by 5 bases and J by 3 bases, with 11 bases between them. The germline CDR1 and CDR2 sequences are SNHLY and FYNNEI. This CDR3 region has 13 residues. CDR3 DNA: TGTGCCAGCAGTCCCCGGGACAACTACGAGCAGTACTTC. This sequence encodes CASSPRDNYEQYF.

DNA of the CDR3: TGTGCCAGCAGTGAGGTTAGCGGGGGTTCCTACAATGAGCAGTTCTTC. Its protein product is CASSEVSGGSYNEQFF. The chain links TRBV2 to TRBJ2-1; 9 bases map to TRBD2. The germline CDR1 and CDR2 sequences are SNHLY and FYNNEI. CDR3 length equals 16 residues. J was trimmed by 1 base and V by 3 bases; bases with no gene match: 4.

This rearrangement joins TRBV6-6 to TRBJ1-6; unclear D gene. Germline CDR1 and CDR2: MNHNY and SVGAGI (reference sequence). V lost 0 bases to trimming and J lost 7 bases, with 10 bases between them. The length of the CDR3 is 15 residues. Here the CDR3 DNA reads TGTGCCAGCAGTTACTCGGGAGGAAAAAATTCACCCCTCCACTTT. This encodes CASSYSGGKNSPLHF.

The gene calls are TRBV29-1 and TRBJ1-2, with no clear D. Trimming cost V 1 base and J 8 bases, with 11 bases left between them. Germline-derived CDR1 and CDR2 are SQVTM and ANQGSEA. This CDR3 is 12 amino acids long. CDR3 coding DNA: TGCAGCGTTGAAGTGGCGGGCTGGGGCTACACCTTC. Translating it yields CSVEVAGWGYTF.

The V call is TRBV11-2, the J call TRBJ1-2, with 7 bases matching TRBD1. The germline gives CDR1 SGHAT, CDR2 FQNNGV. Germline trimming cut 4 bases from V and 6 bases from J; bases unmatched to any gene: 5. CDR3 length equals 13 residues. The CDR3 region is CASSSTTGNGYTF. For the CDR3, the DNA is TGTGCCAGCAGCTCCACGACAGGGAATGGCTACACCTTC.

V gene TRBV3-1 (or the pseudogene TRBV3-2) combines with J gene TRBJ2-5; 9 bases match TRBD1. J lost 2 bases, V lost 3 bases, and 10 bases had no gene match. The germline V gene has CDR1 LGHDT and CDR2 YNNKEL (reference sequence). The CDR3 extends over 17 amino acids. The CDR3 bases are TGTGCCAGCAGCCATGGGACAGGGATTGGGGGGCAAGAGACCCAGTACTTC. Translating it yields CASSHGTGIGGQETQYF.

The V and J genes are TRBV14 and TRBJ2-1; 11 bases line up with TRBD2. This CDR3 has 17 amino acids. J lost 3 bases, V lost 0 bases, and 4 bases had no gene match. Looked up from germline, CDR1 is SGHDN and CDR2 is FVKESK. CDR3 protein: CASSQDSGGALYNEQFF. The CDR3 DNA reads as TGTGCCAGCAGCCAAGATAGCGGGGGGGCCCTCTACAATGAGCAGTTCTTC.

V gene TRBV14 combines with J gene TRBJ2-2; TRBD2 aligns across 8 bases. Trimming took 4 bases from V and 6 from J; bases not matched to a gene: 4. The CDR3 contains 14 residues. The germline V gene has CDR1 SGHDN and CDR2 FVKESK. The CDR3 here is CASSPLGGAGELFF. DNA of the CDR3: TGTGCCAGCAGCCCCCTCGGGGGGGCCGGGGAGCTGTTTTTT.

This chain joins TRBV29-1 and TRBJ1-2; D gene unclear. CDR1 SQVTM and CDR2 ANQGSEA come from the germline V gene. This CDR3 is built from 12 residues. V was cut by 8 bases and J by 8 bases, with 18 bases left in between. This chain's CDR3 is CSTRDGRFGYTF. CDR3 nucleotide sequence: TGCAGCACCCGAGACGGCAGGTTCGGCTACACCTTC.

The chain is built from TRBV6-5 and TRBJ1-2; 7 bases map to TRBD1. The CDR3 totals 13 residues. V lost 6 bases and J lost 6; bases outside the gene matches: 7. CDR1 is MNHEY and CDR2 is SVGAGI in the germline V gene. CDR3 amino acids: CASRPPGQHGYTF. CDR3 in DNA: TGTGCCAGCAGACCTCCGGGACAGCATGGCTACACCTTC.

The chain is built from TRBV12-5 and TRBJ1-5, with a tentative D call TRBD1 (5 bases). The CDR3 extends over 19 amino acids. V was clipped by 5 bases and J by 2 bases, with 25 bases between them. Per the germline V gene, CDR1 is LGHNT and CDR2 is FRNRAP. CDR3 nucleotide sequence: TGTGCTAGTGGTCCCTCTCCGGGACTCGCTACCCCGGGCAATCAGCCCCAGCATTTT. Its protein is CASGPSPGLATPGNQPQHF.

The count of this clone is one. This rearrangement joins TRBV15 to TRBJ2-3; TRBD2 agrees at 10 bases. CDR1 and CDR2 from the germline V gene are LNHNV and YYDKDF (reference sequence). V was clipped by 5 bases and J by 1 base; unmatched bases: 9. The CDR3 is made up of 17 amino acids. CDR3: CATSRPSGTSGTDTQYF. Here the CDR3 DNA reads TGTGCCACCAGCCGTCCTTCGGGGACTAGCGGCACAGATACGCAGTATTTT. The entire variable domain, with the rest obtained from reference TRBV15 and TRBJ2-3, is as follows: DAMVIQNPRYQVTQFGKPVTLSCSQTLNHNVMYWYQQKSSQAPKLLFHYYDKDFNNEADTPDNFQSRRPNTSFCFLDIRSPGLGDTAMYLCATSRPSGTSGTDTQYFGPGTRLTVL.

This clone was counted a few times. Other DNA sequences in this sample translate to the same CDR3. The chain uses TRBV7-3 and TRBJ1-6; TRBD1 is a possible D gene (6 bases). Trimming cost V 1 base and J 5 bases, with 15 bases left between them. The CDR3 totals 17 residues. In germline, CDR1 is SGHTA, CDR2 FQGTGA. This CDR3 is CASSLKGRGADNSPLHF. DNA of the CDR3: TGTGCCAGCAGCTTAAAGGGGAGGGGGGCGGATAATTCACCCCTCCACTTT.

This clone was found many times. This chain uses TRBV5-1 with TRBJ2-3; TRBD2 aligns across 11 bases. The CDR3 sequence is 16 residues long. J gave up 2 bases and V 3 bases, and 5 bases lay outside the gene matches. Germline V gene sequence: CDR1 SGHRS, CDR2 YFSETQ. CDR3 region: CASSSLAGGTTDTQYF. The CDR3 DNA follows: TGCGCCAGCAGCTCCTTAGCGGGGGGGACCACAGATACGCAGTATTTT.